The 7 T cell receptor beta chains below come from one sample, sequenced in a study of blood T cells in healthy people across ages (dated by TCRdb to 2014 to 2015). Preparation of the library involved 5' RACE. A second PCR of about 6 to 11 cycles was performed with a sample-barcoded 5' primer and a J-beta primer mix. TCRdb took the public reads, trimmed them with fastp at Q25, ran MiXCR for clone calling and kept in-frame beta chains. Each entry is one CDR3 protein sequence, shown with its most common DNA and genes. The sample table shows fewer than 2,000,000 distinct CDR3 sequences, and roughly two fifths are seen once. Jointly, the top ten make up under 30% of the sample. Sample: blood. All receptors come from a human donor in good health.

The chain recombines TRBV6-6 with TRBJ2-1, with 7 bases matching TRBD1. This CDR3 is built from 14 residues. Looked up from germline, CDR1 is MNHNY and CDR2 is SVGAGI (reference sequence). V lost 0 bases to trimming and J lost 8 bases; unmatched junction nucleotides: 4. In nucleotides, the CDR3 is TGTGCCAGCAGTTACTCCCACAGGGGCCATGAGCAGTTCTTC. Translation gives CASSYSHRGHEQFF.

This clonotype was recorded only once. As DNA, the CDR3 is TGTGCCAGCAGCCGACAAACGTCCACCCCCTACGAGCAGTACTTC. Translation gives CASSRQTSTPYEQYF. The rearrangement links TRBV3-1 to TRBJ2-7; D gene uncertain. Looked up from germline, CDR1 is LGHDT and CDR2 is YNNKEL (reference sequence). This CDR3 region has 15 residues. V was pared by 4 bases and J by 2 bases, with 15 bases between.

V and J are TRBV20-1 and TRBJ2-7; 7 bases agree with TRBD1. Germline CDR1 DFQATT, CDR2 SNEGSKA (reference sequence). V shed 5 bases and J 1 base; nucleotides not matched to a gene: 23. CDR3 length: 19 residues. CDR3 amino acids: CSAARTGTANFYPSYEQYF. The CDR3 DNA follows: TGCAGTGCTGCAAGAACCGGGACAGCTAACTTTTACCCTTCCTACGAGCAGTACTTC.

This clonotype was counted many times. The rearrangement uses TRBV6-1 and TRBJ2-4; D is ambiguous. Germline CDR1 reads MNHNS; CDR2 reads SASEGT. The CDR3 is 14 amino acids. The V end was cut by 6 bases, the J end by 2 bases, with 11 bases between. CDR3 loop: CASSLAGTKNIQYF. CDR3 bases: TGTGCCAGCAGCTTAGCAGGAACCAAAAACATTCAGTACTTC.

The V call is TRBV27, the J call TRBJ1-5; D uncertain. The germline gives CDR1 MNHEY, CDR2 SMNVEV (reference sequence). This CDR3 is built from 16 residues. The ends were cut back, 5 bases at V and 0 bases at J, with 14 bases in the middle. The CDR3 region has the DNA TGTGCCAGCAGTCTAATGGTCCCACCTAGCAATCAGCCCCAGCATTTT. Protein: CASSLMVPPSNQPQHF.

The chain combines TRBV7-2 with TRBJ2-5; 7 nucleotides line up with TRBD2. Germline assignment: CDR1 SGHTA and CDR2 FQGNSA. Trimming at V came to 0 bases and at J to 5 bases, leaving 3 bases not matched to a gene. This CDR3 region has 14 residues. The CDR3 DNA reads TGTGCCAGCAGCTTAGCCAGCGGGGCTGAGACCCAGTACTTC. This sequence encodes CASSLASGAETQYF.

This clonotype was detected only a few times. The J gene is TRBJ2-1, the V gene TRBV5-1; a possible D gene is TRBD2 (6 bases). Germline CDR1 is SGHRS and CDR2 is YFSETQ. The CDR3 is made up of 16 amino acids. V gave up 0 bases and J gave up 4 bases, with 14 bases separating them. The CDR3 DNA follows: TGCGCCAGCAGCTTGGTGGGGGAGGTCGCATACAATGAGCAGTTCTTC. It codes for CASSLVGEVAYNEQFF.